This TCR beta chain was obtained from a study of blood T cell repertoires in COVID-19. This CDR3 contains 19 residues. V was pared by 1 base and J by 0 bases, with 9 bases of the junction left unmatched. The germline gives CDR1 LGHDT, CDR2 YNNKEL (reference sequence). Data came from immunoSEQ multiplex PCR; TCRdb stores just in-frame clones and leaves some out. The sample yields about 250,000 clones, around 80% seen once. The receptor's source is a woman between 40 and 50 years old with active or convalescent COVID-19. The chain has TRBV3-1 (or the pseudogene TRBV3-2) and TRBJ2-6; TRBD2 matches 7 bases. Sequencing input: peripheral blood. CDR3 sequence reads: CASSQAPRDYNSGANVLTF. CDR3 coding DNA: TGTGCCAGCAGCCAAGCCCCCCGGGACTACAACTCTGGGGCCAACGTCCTGACTTTC.